The 11 T cell receptor beta chains in this list originate from one sample, sequenced in a study of T cell changes during pregnancy in multiple sclerosis. Libraries were prepared by immunoSEQ multiplex PCR; TCRdb keeps only in-frame clonotypes and omits some of them. The sample includes about 110,000 clones, about 90% seen only once; the top ten take about 1.6%. The material was peripheral blood, obtained before pregnancy. These receptors were taken from a female donor with multiple sclerosis, enrolled in a pregnancy study.

The gene calls are TRBV27 and TRBJ1-1; 11 positions match TRBD1. From germline, CDR1 is MNHEY and CDR2 SMNVEV (reference sequence). V shed 6 bases and J 4 bases; nucleotides not matched to a gene: 1. CDR3 length: 13 residues. This CDR3 is CASRGTGGTEAFF. CDR3 DNA sequence: TGTGCCAGCAGAGGGACAGGGGGCACTGAAGCTTTCTTT.

The J gene is TRBJ2-3, the V gene TRBV7-9, with TRBD2 matching 11 bases. The CDR3 length is 18 residues. Trimming took 3 bases from V and 7 from J; bases not matched to a gene: 15. From germline, CDR1 is SEHNR and CDR2 FQNEAQ (reference sequence). The CDR3 protein is CASSLPLRTSGLRNTQYF. The CDR3 region has the DNA TGTGCCAGCAGCTTGCCACTTCGGACTAGCGGGTTACGAAATACGCAGTATTTT.

The chain carries TRBV9 and TRBJ1-1; perhaps TRBD1 as D (6 bases). CDR1 is SGDLS, CDR2 YYNGEE, per germline. Trimming removed 4 bases from V and 1 base from J, with 14 bases in between. This CDR3 comprises 15 residues. CDR3 in amino acids: CASSQTGFQNTEAFF. The DNA of the CDR3 is TGTGCCAGCAGCCAAACAGGGTTTCAGAACACTGAAGCTTTCTTT.

This chain connects TRBV9 to TRBJ2-3; D perhaps matches TRBD1 (5 bases). V was shortened by 0 bases and J by 1 base, with 12 bases between the two germline ends. Germline V gene lookup returns CDR1 SGDLS and CDR2 YYNGEE. The CDR3 sequence is 16 residues long. This CDR3 reads CASSVDRQSGTDTQYF. CDR3 nucleotides: TGTGCCAGCAGCGTAGATAGACAGTCCGGCACAGATACGCAGTATTTT.

This chain uses TRBV2 with TRBJ1-1; D gene ambiguous. Trimming took off 3 bases at V and 6 bases at J, with 14 bases between the two ends. There are 14 residues in the CDR3. Per the germline V gene, CDR1 is SNHLY and CDR2 is FYNNEI. The DNA of the CDR3 is TGTGCCAGCAGTGAGGAAGGGTTGGAGGCTGAAGCTTTCTTT. This encodes CASSEEGLEAEAFF.

This rearrangement joins TRBV27 to TRBJ1-1; D possibly corresponds to TRBD1 (6 bases). With 2 bases removed from V and 1 base from J, the gap between germline ends came to 11 bases. Germline V gives CDR1 MNHEY, CDR2 SMNVEV (reference sequence). The CDR3 is 15 residues long. This CDR3 reads CASSLRPGANTEAFF. The CDR3 region has the DNA TGTGCCAGCAGTTTACGTCCAGGGGCGAACACTGAAGCTTTCTTT.

CDR3 coding DNA: TGCGCCAGCAGCCAAGATCCCCCGGGACTAGTCCCCTCTGGGGCCAACGTCCTGACTTTC. Its protein product is CASSQDPPGLVPSGANVLTF. The chain employs TRBV4-3 and TRBJ2-6; 8 bases line up with TRBD2. After removal of 0 bases from V and 0 bases from J, the junction contained 10 bases not matched to a gene. CDR3 length equals 20 residues. The germline V gene has CDR1 LGHNA and CDR2 YSLEER.

J is TRBJ2-1 and V is TRBV11-2; tentative D call: TRBD1 (5 bases). Looked up from germline, CDR1 is SGHAT and CDR2 is FQNNGV. The CDR3 has 14 residues. V was shortened by 6 bases and J by 6 bases, with 15 bases between the two germline ends. This CDR3 is CASRWLGQSNEQFF. The CDR3 bases are TGTGCCAGCAGATGGTTGGGGCAGAGCAATGAGCAGTTCTTC.

The chain recombines TRBV5-1 with TRBJ2-4; D ambiguous. CDR1 and CDR2 (germline): SGHRS, YFSETQ. Trimming took 4 bases from V and 1 from J, leaving 12 bases between them. The CDR3 consists of 15 residues. CDR3 bases: TGCGCCAGCAGCGCGCACCCCCGCGCCAAAAACATTCAGTACTTC. Translation gives CASSAHPRAKNIQYF.

The chain employs TRBV28 and TRBJ1-4; TRBD1 might be the D (6 bases). The V end lost 5 bases, the J end lost 7 bases, and 17 bases lay between the germline ends. The CDR3 runs 15 residues. Looked up from germline, CDR1 is MDHEN and CDR2 is SYDVKM. CDR3 loop: CASSVGGTSSEKLFF. CDR3 in DNA: TGTGCCAGCAGTGTCGGTGGGACAAGCAGTGAAAAACTGTTTTTT. The full variable domain, with the rest looked up from reference TRBV28 and TRBJ1-4, is DVKVTQSSRYLVKRTGEKVFLECVQDMDHENMFWYRQDPGLGLRLIYFSYDVKMKEKGDIPEGYSVSREKKERFSLILESASTNQTSMYLCASSVGGTSSEKLFFGSGTQLSVL.

The gene calls are TRBV6-5 and TRBJ2-7; the D gene is possibly TRBD2 (6 bases). The CDR3 runs 11 residues. Germline V gene lookup returns CDR1 MNHEY and CDR2 SVGAGI. V lost 6 bases and J lost 6, with 9 bases in between. The CDR3 coding sequence is TGTGCCAGCAGACTAGCCGGCGAGCAGTACTTC. Encoded protein: CASRLAGEQYF.